This T cell receptor beta chain derives from a study of CD8 T cells in Susac syndrome. Background on the study: Within the sequenced Susac syndrome patient group, about six exhibited active disease and roughly 8 were in remission.

Random hexamers primed reverse transcription of about 0.5 to 1 ug RNA. TCRdb independently ran MiXCR on the immunoSEQ multiplex PCR reads; one entry per CDR3 protein. Of some 200,000 distinct CDR3 sequences listed, more than 90% are singletons. Overall study findings and caveats: Where Susac syndrome CD4+ T cell repertoires were concerned, no clonal expansion was evident.

V lost 2 bases and J 2 bases, leaving 9 bases between the germline ends. The CDR3 has 15 amino acids. Germline V lookup: CDR1 SGHDN, CDR2 FVKESK. Sequencing of TCR beta was carried out in blood CD8+ and CD4+ T cells. The recently defined diagnostic criteria for definite or probable disease were met by the Susac syndrome patients. With respect to this clonotype: Its target is not known.

The sequenced material came from CD4+ T cells from PBMCs. The chain carries TRBV14 and TRBJ1-4; D may be TRBD1 (5 bases). This sequence originates from a human donor with Susac syndrome. The CDR3 is CASSQLRGTNEKLFF. Here the CDR3 DNA reads TGTGCCAGCAGCCAATTACGGGGCACTAATGAAAAACTGTTTTTT. Full variable domain (rest looked up from reference TRBV14 and TRBJ1-4): EAGVTQFPSHSVIEKGQTVTLRCDPISGHDNLYWYRRVMGKEIKFLLHFVKESKQDESGMPNNRFLAERTGGTYSTLKVQPAELEDSGVYFCASSQLRGTNEKLFFGSGTQLSVL.